These 30 T cell receptor beta chains came from one sample sequenced in a study of beta chain features in type 1 diabetes. Overall study results and limits: When Type 1 diabetes patients were examined, their TCRB CDR3s proved moderately but significantly shorter in all four CD4+ subsets.

These receptors lack a known antigen. Expressed TCRB transcripts were sequenced, since all the RNA that had been isolated was reverse transcribed. Produced via immunoSEQ multiplex PCR; TCRdb's table is partial and in-frame only. Among 330,000 or so clones listed, around 12% were seen once. The sequenced material came from naive CD4+ T cells from blood. These receptors all stem from a woman in her late teens or twenties with type 1 diabetes.

V usage is TRBV28 and J usage is TRBJ2-3; D might be TRBD2 (6 bases). V was shortened by 6 bases and J by 1 base, with 17 bases between the two germline ends. There are 16 residues in the CDR3. Germline CDR1 reads MDHEN; CDR2 reads SYDVKM. CDR3 sequence (DNA): TGTGCCAGCAGGAAAGGTGGAGGGTTCGGCACAGATACGCAGTATTTT. This gives the protein CASRKGGGFGTDTQYF.

The chain employs TRBV4-3 and TRBJ1-2, with D perhaps TRBD1 (5 bases). Germline CDR1 and CDR2: LGHNA and YSLEER. The germline V and J ends were trimmed by 0 bases and 6 bases, with 23 bases remaining between them. CDR3 length equals 18 residues. The CDR3 coding sequence is TGCGCCAGCAGCCAAGACACAGGACACAAGGTGACATTCCATGGCTACACCTTC. Translated: CASSQDTGHKVTFHGYTF.

This chain's CDR3 is CASSYDRVKLFF. The DNA for the CDR3 is TGTGCCAGCAGTTACGACAGGGTGAAACTGTTTTTT. The chain combines TRBV6-5 with TRBJ1-4; 7 bases agree with TRBD1. Germline V gene data show CDR1 as MNHEY and CDR2 as SVGAGI. Trimming cost V 2 bases and J 11 bases; bases outside gene matches: 2. The CDR3 sequence is 12 residues long.

V usage is TRBV27 and J usage is TRBJ2-7, with 15 bases matching TRBD2. With V trimmed by 10 bases and J by 2 bases, 9 bases remained unmatched. CDR3 size: 16 residues. Germline assignment: CDR1 MNHEY and CDR2 SMNVEV (reference sequence). The DNA for the CDR3 is TGTGCCAAAACGGGACTAGCGGGAGGTCGGGCCTACGAGCAGTACTTC. This encodes CAKTGLAGGRAYEQYF.

This clone was picked up a small number of times. The chain couples TRBV10-3 to TRBJ2-7; tentative D call: TRBD2 (5 bases). This CDR3 contains 13 residues. The V and J ends lost 4 bases and 2 bases respectively, with 9 bases between them. The V gene's germline CDR1 is ENHRY and CDR2 SYGVKD. CDR3 DNA sequence: TGTGCCATCAGTGGCGGGTCGACCTACGAGCAGTACTTC. Encoded protein: CAISGGSTYEQYF.

The sample holds a few counts of this clone. The chain is built from TRBV9 and TRBJ1-5; D might be TRBD1 (5 bases). The CDR3 contains 14 residues. With 0 bases removed from V and 8 bases from J, the gap between germline ends came to 12 bases. Germline V gene lookup returns CDR1 SGDLS and CDR2 YYNGEE. Written as DNA, the CDR3 is TGTGCCAGCAGCGTAGCGGGTTGGGGGGAGCCCCAGCATTTT. As protein: CASSVAGWGEPQHF.

This clone was observed a handful of times. The chain combines TRBV28 with TRBJ2-7; D gene unclear. The germline gives CDR1 MDHEN, CDR2 SYDVKM. Trimming took 7 bases from V and 2 from J, leaving 18 bases between them. The CDR3 has 15 residues. CDR3 region: CASTSRFGGTYEQYF. The CDR3 nucleotides read TGTGCCAGCACCTCTAGGTTTGGCGGAACCTACGAGCAGTACTTC.

The chain uses TRBV5-1 and TRBJ1-2, with 8 bases aligning to TRBD1. Unmatched junction bases numbered 5, after V lost 0 bases and J lost 4 bases. The CDR3 runs to 15 residues. Germline lookup yields CDR1 SGHRS and CDR2 YFSETQ. CDR3 nucleotides: TGCGCCAGCAGCTTGGCAGGGGGCGTTGGCTATGGCTACACCTTC. Residues: CASSLAGGVGYGYTF.

The V call is TRBV2, the J call TRBJ2-5; tentative D call: TRBD2 (6 bases). Per germline, CDR1 SNHLY and CDR2 FYNNEI. V lost 8 bases to trimming and J lost 5 bases, with 9 bases between them. The CDR3 runs 11 residues. The CDR3 protein is CASGGAETQYF. CDR3 nucleotides: TGTGCCAGCGGAGGGGCGGAGACCCAGTACTTC.

This clone was counted between two and nine times. V is TRBV30 and J is TRBJ1-5; 7 bases align to TRBD1. CDR1 is GTSNPN and CDR2 is SVGIG in the germline V gene (reference sequence). The V segment lost 0 bases and the J segment 4 bases; nucleotides outside the gene matches: 6. This CDR3 is 15 amino acids long. The CDR3: CAWSVPGQKNQPQHF. The CDR3 bases are TGTGCCTGGAGTGTACCGGGACAGAAAAATCAGCCCCAGCATTTT.

This clone was counted between two and nine times. The chain carries TRBV29-1 and TRBJ2-6; D perhaps matches TRBD1 (5 bases). This CDR3 spans 18 amino acids. Germline V gene sequence: CDR1 SQVTM, CDR2 ANQGSEA. Trimming removed 6 bases at V and 0 bases at J, with 21 bases between. The CDR3 DNA follows: TGCAGCGTCGCACCACAGGCATCGCTCCCCTCTGGGGCCAACGTCCTGACTTTC. It is translated as CSVAPQASLPSGANVLTF.

This clone was detected a few times. The chain joins TRBV5-1 to TRBJ2-7; 7 bases fit TRBD2. Germline V gene lookup returns CDR1 SGHRS and CDR2 YFSETQ. CDR3 length equals 12 residues. V was clipped by 1 base and J by 7 bases; unmatched bases: 2. The CDR3 sequence is CASSLYSGEQYF. The CDR3 nucleotides read TGCGCCAGCAGCTTGTATAGCGGGGAGCAGTACTTC.

The J gene is TRBJ2-2, the V gene TRBV15; TRBD1 might be the D (6 bases). The V end lost 2 bases, the J end lost 7 bases, and 23 bases lay between the germline ends. Germline values: CDR1 LNHNV, CDR2 YYDKDF (reference sequence). The CDR3 is made up of 18 amino acids. The CDR3 reads CATSRPGDRTVRGGELFF. The CDR3 DNA reads TGTGCCACCAGCAGACCCGGCGACCGGACAGTCAGGGGCGGGGAGCTGTTTTTT.

In its sample, this clone was seen a few times. The V gene is TRBV25-1, the J gene TRBJ2-1; tentatively, D is TRBD2 (6 bases). The germline V gene has CDR1 MGHDK and CDR2 SYGVNS. The CDR3 spans 16 residues. Trimming took off 2 bases at V and 1 base at J, with 12 bases between the two ends. CDR3 loop: CASSEGASVSYNEQFF. In DNA form, the CDR3 reads TGTGCCAGCAGTGAAGGGGCTAGCGTGTCCTACAATGAGCAGTTCTTC.

This clone was observed a few times. The DNA of the CDR3 is TGTGCCAGTAGTATTCCCGGGAGGGTGGAAGATACGCAGTATTTT. Protein product: CASSIPGRVEDTQYF. The rearrangement joins TRBV19 to TRBJ2-3; 8 bases agree with TRBD2. Germline loops: CDR1 LNHDA, CDR2 SQIVND (reference sequence). The length of the CDR3 is 15 residues. V lost 3 bases to trimming and J lost 5 bases; unmatched junction nucleotides: 7.

This rearrangement joins TRBV5-1 to TRBJ2-5, with 7 bases fitting TRBD2. Germline trimming cut 0 bases from V and 5 bases from J; bases unmatched to any gene: 4. This CDR3 has 14 residues. The germline V gene encodes CDR1 SGHRS and CDR2 YFSETQ. The CDR3 sequence: CASSLGLAVETQYF. The DNA of the CDR3 is TGCGCCAGCAGCTTGGGGCTAGCGGTCGAGACCCAGTACTTC. Based on the CDR3 plus reference TRBV5-1 and TRBJ2-5, the full variable domain is KAGVTQTPRYLIKTRGQQVTLSCSPISGHRSVSWYQQTPGQGLQFLFEYFSETQRNKGNFPGRFSGRQFSNSRSEMNVSTLELGDSALYLCASSLGLAVETQYFGPGTRLLVL.

CDR3 nucleotides: TGTGCCTGGAGTGTCAGCGGGCCCTACGAGCAGTACTTC. This sequence encodes CAWSVSGPYEQYF. This rearrangement joins TRBV30 to TRBJ2-7; D might be TRBD2 (6 bases). The CDR3 contains 13 residues. The V and J ends lost 0 bases and 2 bases respectively, with 8 bases between them. Germline V gene data show CDR1 as GTSNPN and CDR2 as SVGIG (reference sequence).

This chain uses TRBV28 with TRBJ2-3; D might be TRBD2 (5 bases). Germline-derived CDR1 and CDR2 are MDHEN and SYDVKM. V lost 6 bases and J 3 bases, leaving 13 bases between the germline ends. The CDR3 totals 14 residues. The CDR3 nucleotides read TGTGCCAGCAGAAGCGGTCAAGGGACAGATACGCAGTATTTT. Residues: CASRSGQGTDTQYF.

V and J are TRBV2 and TRBJ2-1; 7 bases fit TRBD2. CDR1 and CDR2 (germline): SNHLY, FYNNEI. With V trimmed by 8 bases and J by 5 bases, 6 bases remained unmatched. The CDR3 is made up of 13 amino acids. The CDR3 is CASGRGLDNEQFF. Written as DNA, the CDR3 is TGTGCCAGCGGGAGGGGCCTTGACAATGAGCAGTTCTTC.

V gene TRBV5-1 combines with J gene TRBJ2-3; tentatively, D is TRBD1 (6 bases). There are 16 residues in the CDR3. CDR1 and CDR2 (germline): SGHRS, YFSETQ. V was cut by 5 bases and J by 0 bases, with 16 bases left in between. This CDR3 reads CASRFETGGSTDTQYF. The CDR3 DNA reads as TGCGCCAGCAGGTTCGAGACAGGAGGAAGCACAGATACGCAGTATTTT.

The V and J genes are TRBV4-2 and TRBJ2-6; 7 bases match TRBD2. V shed 6 bases, J shed 1 base, and the junction held 9 bases outside the gene matches. Germline CDR1 and CDR2: LGHNA and YNFKEQ. The CDR3 has 17 residues. The CDR3 DNA reads as TGTGCCAGCAGAGGCCAGCGGGAAAGGTCTGGGGCCAACGTCCTGACTTTC. It is translated as CASRGQRERSGANVLTF.

This clone was found a few times. This sample includes further DNA sequences coding for the same CDR3. The rearrangement links TRBV5-4 to TRBJ2-1; D may be TRBD1 (6 bases). The CDR3 runs to 15 residues. The V gene lost 0 bases and the J gene lost 1 base, with 8 bases spanning the gap. In germline, CDR1 is SGHNT, CDR2 YYREEE (reference sequence). The CDR3 DNA reads as TGTGCCAGCAGCTTGGGTCAGGGGTCCTACAATGAGCAGTTCTTC. Its protein is CASSLGQGSYNEQFF.

This clone showed up just a few times. This chain connects TRBV28 to TRBJ2-4, with D tentatively TRBD2 (5 bases). The germline CDR1 and CDR2 sequences are MDHEN and SYDVKM. Trimming took off 7 bases at V and 0 bases at J, with 25 bases between the two ends. This CDR3 is 19 amino acids long. The CDR3 region has the DNA TGTGCCAGCACCCCCGGGGTGAGCGGTGCTATTCTAGCCAAAAACATTCAGTACTTC. Its translation: CASTPGVSGAILAKNIQYF.

This chain connects TRBV5-1 to TRBJ2-7; TRBD1 agrees at 8 bases. The ends lost 4 bases at V and 3 bases at J; junction bases unmatched: 9. This CDR3 spans 15 amino acids. Germline CDR1 SGHRS, CDR2 YFSETQ. The CDR3, as DNA: TGCGCCAGCAGCCCGCCGGGACAGGAGCTCTACGAGCAGTACTTC. It specifies CASSPPGQELYEQYF.

This clone came up a few times. CDR3 loop: CASSQAHGGGNHEQFF. Here the CDR3 DNA reads TGCGCCAGCAGCCAAGCACACGGCGGAGGAAACCATGAGCAGTTCTTC. This chain links TRBV4-3 with TRBJ2-1; D is perhaps TRBD2 (5 bases). The V end was cut by 1 base, the J end by 8 bases, with 18 bases between. Germline CDR1 LGHNA, CDR2 YSLEER. CDR3 length equals 16 residues.

J is TRBJ1-5 and V is TRBV19; D unclear. Germline CDR1 reads LNHDA; CDR2 reads SQIVND (reference sequence). V was pared by 4 bases and J by 8 bases, with 9 bases between. The CDR3 is 12 residues long. CDR3 amino acids: CASSTAGEPQHF. DNA for the CDR3: TGTGCCAGTAGTACCGCCGGGGAGCCCCAGCATTTT.

The chain uses TRBV9 and TRBJ1-3; D gene uncertain. Germline V gene lookup returns CDR1 SGDLS and CDR2 YYNGEE. The V and J ends lost 0 bases and 0 bases respectively, with 7 bases between them. The CDR3 covers 15 residues. CDR3 in amino acids: CASSVGGISGNTIYF. CDR3 in DNA: TGTGCCAGCAGCGTAGGAGGGATCTCTGGAAACACCATATATTTT. The full variable domain, with the rest looked up from reference TRBV9 and TRBJ1-3, is DSGVTQTPKHLITATGQRVTLRCSPRSGDLSVYWYQQSLDQGLQFLIQYYNGEERAKGNILERFSAQQFPDLHSELNLSSLELGDSALYFCASSVGGISGNTIYFGEGSWLTVV.

This clone was detected a few times. J is TRBJ1-2 and V is TRBV4-1; TRBD1 is a possible D gene (6 bases). The V and J ends lost 2 bases and 7 bases respectively, with 11 bases between them. This CDR3 spans 13 amino acids. Germline V gives CDR1 MGHRA, CDR2 YSYEKL. CDR3 region: CASSQQGLSGYTF. The CDR3, as DNA: TGCGCCAGCAGCCAACAGGGGTTAAGTGGCTACACCTTC.

This clone was observed many times. This sequence joins TRBV29-1 and TRBJ2-5, with TRBD1 as a possible D gene (5 bases). Germline V CDR1 and CDR2: SQVTM, ANQGSEA. V lost 8 bases, J lost 1 base, and 14 bases lay in between. This CDR3 is 13 amino acids long. CDR3 residues: CSSRQRLQETQYF. As DNA, the CDR3 is TGCAGCTCTCGACAGCGTCTCCAAGAGACCCAGTACTTC.

The J gene is TRBJ1-5, the V gene TRBV7-2; D is unclear. There are 14 residues in the CDR3. Looked up from germline, CDR1 is SGHTA and CDR2 is FQGNSA. V lost 5 bases to trimming and J lost 2 bases, with 10 bases between them. CDR3 DNA sequence: TGTGCCAGCAGCCCACTGGGAGGCAATCAGCCCCAGCATTTT. Amino acids: CASSPLGGNQPQHF.